This is a list of T cell receptor beta chains from one sample in a study of cytomegalovirus exposure and HLA in healthy donors. The method was immunoSEQ multiplex PCR; TCRdb's version includes in-frame clones alone and lacks a portion of them. This table has tens of thousands of clones, roughly 74% appearing once. The sample was PBMCs. The receptors come from a man between 25 and 39 years old in good health and CMV-seronegative. Both conserved end residues are part of each CDR3. Fields, in order: CDR3 DNA, CDR3 protein, clone size, J gene, D gene, V gene. The D gene is left open where the match is weak. Rows may omit the clone size; those that give it use once, few, many or a size class.

TGTGCCAGCAGCGTAGCCGACAGGTTCGGGGAGCAGTACTTC	CASSVADRFGEQYF	-	TRBJ2-7	-	TRBV9
TGTGCCAGCAGCCCCGGGACTCCTGGAAACACCATATATTTT	CASSPGTPGNTIYF	-	TRBJ1-3	-	TRBV7-2
TGTGCCAGCAGACCCCGGGAAGGGGAGACCCAGTACTTC	CASRPREGETQYF	-	TRBJ2-5	-	TRBV2
TGTGCCAGCTACCAGGGTCTCCACGAGCAGTACTTC	CASYQGLHEQYF	-	TRBJ2-7	-	TRBV6-1
TGTGCCAGCTCACCACCGGCGGGGTCTGAAGCTTTCTTT	CASSPPAGSEAFF	-	TRBJ1-1	-	TRBV18
TGCGCCAGCAGCTTGGAGGGGCTCACTGAAGCTTTCTTT	CASSLEGLTEAFF	-	TRBJ1-1	-	TRBV5-1
TGCGCCAGCGGGTTACAGGAACTCTCCTACAATGAGCAGTTCTTC	CASGLQELSYNEQFF	-	TRBJ2-1	-	TRBV5-1
TGTGCCAGCAGCAGAAGGCAGGAGGATCCCGGCTACACCTTC	CASSRRQEDPGYTF	-	TRBJ1-2	-	TRBV21-1
TGTGCCAGCAGTTCTCGGACAGACAATGAGCAGTTCTTC	CASSSRTDNEQFF	-	TRBJ2-1	-	TRBV6-6
TGCGCCAGCAGCCAGGACTTCCTCGGGACACTACAAGAGACCCAGTACTTC	CASSQDFLGTLQETQYF	-	TRBJ2-5	-	TRBV4-1
TGTGCCAGCAGCGACCCTCCTATAGCGGGGGACACCGGGGAGCTGTTTTTT	CASSDPPIAGDTGELFF	medium-sized	TRBJ2-2	TRBD2	TRBV9
TGTGCCAGCAGTTACTCCGGTGGTGAGCAGTTCTTC	CASSYSGGEQFF	-	TRBJ2-1	-	TRBV6-6
TGTGCCAGCAGGGTGGGGAGGGGGGATAGCAATCAGCCCCAGCATTTT	CASRVGRGDSNQPQHF	-	TRBJ1-5	-	TRBV6-6
TGTGCCAGCAGCGTAGATTGGTCTACCTTCTATGGCTACACCTTC	CASSVDWSTFYGYTF	-	TRBJ1-2	-	TRBV9
TGTGCCAGCAGCTTAACGACTAGCGAAGACACCGGGGAGCTGTTTTTT	CASSLTTSEDTGELFF	-	TRBJ2-2	TRBD2	TRBV7-3
TGCAGCGTTGGGGGACAGGGGGCGCCGAACACTGAAGTTTTCTTT	CSVGGQGAPNTEVFF	-	TRBJ1-1	TRBD1	TRBV29-1
TGTGCCAGCAGGCGGGGGGGAAATCTCTACGAGCAGTACTTC	CASRRGGNLYEQYF	few	TRBJ2-7	TRBD2	TRBV6-5
TGTGCCAGCAGCCCTGGACAGGGAGGGGGCTACACCTTC	CASSPGQGGGYTF	-	TRBJ1-2	TRBD1	TRBV11-2
TGTGCCATCAGCCTGGTGGGACAGGGAAATAACGAGCAGTACTTC	CAISLVGQGNNEQYF	few	TRBJ2-7	TRBD1	TRBV10-3
TGTGCCAGCAGCACGTCGGACAGAAAAGAGACCCAGTACTTC	CASSTSDRKETQYF	-	TRBJ2-5	-	TRBV7-8
TGTGCCAGCAGTGAAGATACAGGGTTAGGTCAGCCCCAGCATTTT	CASSEDTGLGQPQHF	-	TRBJ1-5	-	TRBV6-1
TGTGCCAGCAGCTTAGTTCAGGGGGCTGGTCAGCCCCAGCATTTT	CASSLVQGAGQPQHF	-	TRBJ1-5	TRBD1	TRBV7-2
TGTGCCATCAAGGACAGCCTGAACACTGAAGCTTTCTTT	CAIKDSLNTEAFF	-	TRBJ1-1	-	TRBV10-3
TGCAGCGTCCTACCAAAAAACTATGGCTACACCTTC	CSVLPKNYGYTF	-	TRBJ1-2	-	TRBV29-1
TGTGCCAGCAGAGAACCGCCGGGACAGGGGAGAGGCAATCAGCCCCAGCATTTT	CASREPPGQGRGNQPQHF	few	TRBJ1-5	TRBD1	TRBV6-1
TGCAGCGTTGAAGATAGTCGGGACTTCGGCTACACCTTC	CSVEDSRDFGYTF	-	TRBJ1-2	-	TRBV29-1
TGTGCCAGCTACTTATTAGCGTTCGACAACACAGATACGCAGTATTTT	CASYLLAFDNTDTQYF	-	TRBJ2-3	-	TRBV7-9
TGTGCCAGCAGTTTATCAGTCAATGAGCAGTTCTTC	CASSLSVNEQFF	few	TRBJ2-1	-	TRBV28
TGTGCCAGCAGTGTTGGCCCCCCCTATGGCTACACCTTC	CASSVGPPYGYTF	-	TRBJ1-2	-	TRBV6-1
TGTGCCAGTAGTATCGGGGGGCTTGCAGATACGCAGTATTTT	CASSIGGLADTQYF	-	TRBJ2-3	-	TRBV19
TGTGCCAGCGCCGCGGGGGGAGGAGGATCAGATACGCAGTATTTT	CASAAGGGGSDTQYF	-	TRBJ2-3	TRBD2	TRBV9
TGCGCCAGCAGCTTGAGTATTTCGGGGGTGGACACTGAAGCTTTCTTT	CASSLSISGVDTEAFF	few	TRBJ1-1	-	TRBV5-1
TGTGCCAGCAGTTTACGGGGGTTAGTCACTGAAGCTTTCTTT	CASSLRGLVTEAFF	-	TRBJ1-1	-	TRBV28
TGTGCCAGCAGCTTAGGGGGGCCGGATCAGCCCCAGCATTTT	CASSLGGPDQPQHF	-	TRBJ1-5	-	TRBV11-2
TGCGCCAGCAGGGAGGGGGGGACAGGGGGTCAGCCCCAGCATTTT	CASREGGTGGQPQHF	-	TRBJ1-5	TRBD1	TRBV10-2
TGTGCCAGCAGCTTGGGCAAGGGGGCGCCCGGAAACACCATATATTTT	CASSLGKGAPGNTIYF	-	TRBJ1-3	TRBD1	TRBV5-8
TGTGCCAGCAGCTCCCCAGGGGCAGATACGCAGTATTTT	CASSSPGADTQYF	-	TRBJ2-3	-	TRBV7-9
TGTGCCAGCAGCGTAGGCGGGACAGGGGTCGACGAGCAGTACTTC	CASSVGGTGVDEQYF	-	TRBJ2-7	TRBD1	TRBV9
TGTGCCAGCAGATGGACAGATTCTAATGAAAAACTGTTTTTT	CASRWTDSNEKLFF	few	TRBJ1-4	-	TRBV2
TGTGCCAGCAGCCAAGCGTGGACAAGTGGGAATTCACCCCTCCACTTT	CASSQAWTSGNSPLHF	-	TRBJ1-6	-	TRBV14